The clone carrying this T cell receptor beta chain showed up many times. Its antigen remains unidentified. A marrow graft followed busulfan-fludarabine conditioning, with cyclophosphamide on days +3 and +4. Profiling relied on immunoSEQ multiplex PCR, and the TCRdb table lists in-frame clones only, not all of them. Sampling found about 8,000 clones, none seen once. The data are from a study of T cells after posttransplantation cyclophosphamide. Study conclusions and caveats: Later post-transplant blood repertoires were often dominated by donor CD8+ memory clones.

The source of this sequence is a female patient aged 50-59 years who received an allogeneic stem cell transplant from a related donor, was CMV-positive, and had no GVHD. The T cells may come from the graft donor. The source was PBMCs, collected after allogeneic stem cell transplant with posttransplant cyclophosphamide.

In DNA, the CDR3 is TGTGCCACCCTGGGGACAGCTTATCAGCCCCAGCATTTT. It yields the protein CATLGTAYQPQHF. This chain connects TRBV19 to TRBJ1-5, with 7 bases matching TRBD1. The V gene's germline CDR1 is LNHDA and CDR2 SQIVND (reference sequence). V was pared by 10 bases and J by 5 bases, with 8 bases of the junction left unmatched. The CDR3 is made up of 13 amino acids.